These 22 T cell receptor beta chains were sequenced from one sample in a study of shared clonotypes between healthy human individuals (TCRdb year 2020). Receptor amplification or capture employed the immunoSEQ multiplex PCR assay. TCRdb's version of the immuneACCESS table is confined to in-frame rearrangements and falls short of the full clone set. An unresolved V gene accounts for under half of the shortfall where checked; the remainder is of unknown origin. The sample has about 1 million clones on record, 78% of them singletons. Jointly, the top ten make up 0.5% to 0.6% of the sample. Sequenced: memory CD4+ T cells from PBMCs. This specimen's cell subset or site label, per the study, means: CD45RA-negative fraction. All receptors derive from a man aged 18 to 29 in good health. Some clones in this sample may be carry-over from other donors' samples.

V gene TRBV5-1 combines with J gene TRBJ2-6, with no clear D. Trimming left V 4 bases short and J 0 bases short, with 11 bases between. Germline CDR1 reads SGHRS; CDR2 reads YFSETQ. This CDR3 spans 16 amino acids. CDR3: CASSPTSNSGANVLTF. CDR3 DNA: TGCGCCAGCAGCCCAACATCAAACTCTGGGGCCAACGTCCTGACTTTC.

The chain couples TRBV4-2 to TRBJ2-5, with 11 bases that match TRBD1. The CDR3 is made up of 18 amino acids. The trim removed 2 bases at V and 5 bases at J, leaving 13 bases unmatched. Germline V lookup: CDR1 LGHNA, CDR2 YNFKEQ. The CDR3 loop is CASSQMGYGQGARETQYF. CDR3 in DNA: TGTGCCAGCAGCCAAATGGGCTACGGACAGGGGGCGCGGGAGACCCAGTACTTC.

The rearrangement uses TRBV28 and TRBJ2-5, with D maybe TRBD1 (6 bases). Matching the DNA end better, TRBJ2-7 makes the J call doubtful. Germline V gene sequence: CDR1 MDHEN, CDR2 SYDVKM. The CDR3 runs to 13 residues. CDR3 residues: CASSLTGMNEQYF. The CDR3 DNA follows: TGTGCCAGCAGTTTAACAGGGATGAACGAGCAGTACTTC.

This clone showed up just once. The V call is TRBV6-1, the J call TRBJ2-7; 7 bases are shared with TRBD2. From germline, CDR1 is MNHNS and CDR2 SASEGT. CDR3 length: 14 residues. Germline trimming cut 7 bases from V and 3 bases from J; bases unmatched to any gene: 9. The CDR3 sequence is CASTPGGRVYEQYF. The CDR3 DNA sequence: TGTGCCAGCACCCCGGGAGGCAGGGTCTACGAGCAGTACTTC.

CDR3 bases: TGTGCCAGCTCGGTACAGGGTGGTCAGCCCCAGCATTTT. Its translation is CASSVQGGQPQHF. The genes are TRBV18 and TRBJ1-5; maybe TRBD1 (6 bases). Trimming took off 6 bases at V and 6 bases at J, with 12 bases between the two ends. The germline V gene has CDR1 KGHSH and CDR2 LQKENI. CDR3 length equals 13 residues.

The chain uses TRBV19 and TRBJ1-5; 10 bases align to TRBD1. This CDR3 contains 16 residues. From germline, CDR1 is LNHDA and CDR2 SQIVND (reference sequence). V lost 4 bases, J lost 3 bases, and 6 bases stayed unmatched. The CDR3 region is CASSTRTGGYNQPQHF. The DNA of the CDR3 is TGTGCCAGTAGTACACGGACAGGGGGATACAATCAGCCCCAGCATTTT.

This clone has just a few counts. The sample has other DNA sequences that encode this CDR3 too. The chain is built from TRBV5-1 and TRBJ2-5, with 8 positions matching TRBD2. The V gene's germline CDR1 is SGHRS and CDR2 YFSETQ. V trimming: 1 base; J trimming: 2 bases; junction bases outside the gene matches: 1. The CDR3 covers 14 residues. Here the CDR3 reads CASSLTSGQETQYF. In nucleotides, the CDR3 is TGCGCCAGCAGCTTGACTAGCGGACAAGAGACCCAGTACTTC. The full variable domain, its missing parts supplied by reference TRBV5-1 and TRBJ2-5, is KAGVTQTPRYLIKTRGQQVTLSCSPISGHRSVSWYQQTPGQGLQFLFEYFSETQRNKGNFPGRFSGRQFSNSRSEMNVSTLELGDSALYLCASSLTSGQETQYFGPGTRLLVL.

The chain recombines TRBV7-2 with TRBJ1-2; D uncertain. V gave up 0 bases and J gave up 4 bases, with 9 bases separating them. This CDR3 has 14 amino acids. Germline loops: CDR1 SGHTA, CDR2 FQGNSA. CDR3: CASSLAGGPYGYTF. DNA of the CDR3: TGTGCCAGCAGCTTAGCCGGCGGTCCCTATGGCTACACCTTC. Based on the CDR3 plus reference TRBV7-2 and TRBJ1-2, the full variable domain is GAGVSQSPSNKVTEKGKDVELRCDPISGHTALYWYRQSLGQGLEFLIYFQGNSAPDKSGLPSDRFSAERTGGSVSTLTIQRTQQEDSAVYLCASSLAGGPYGYTFGSGTRLTVV.

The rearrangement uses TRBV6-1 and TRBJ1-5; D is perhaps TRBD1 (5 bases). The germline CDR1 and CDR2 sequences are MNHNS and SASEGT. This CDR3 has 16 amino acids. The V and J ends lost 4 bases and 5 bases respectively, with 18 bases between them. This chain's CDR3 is CASSGPWGYRDQPQHF. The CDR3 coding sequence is TGTGCCAGCAGTGGTCCCTGGGGGTATCGGGATCAGCCCCAGCATTTT.

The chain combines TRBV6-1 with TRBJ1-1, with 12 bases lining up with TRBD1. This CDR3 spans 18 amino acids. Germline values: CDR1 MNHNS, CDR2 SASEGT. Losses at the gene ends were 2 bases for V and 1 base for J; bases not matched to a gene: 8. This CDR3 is CASSEYGGQGAGNTEAFF. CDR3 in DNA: TGTGCCAGCAGTGAATACGGGGGACAGGGGGCAGGGAACACTGAAGCTTTCTTT.

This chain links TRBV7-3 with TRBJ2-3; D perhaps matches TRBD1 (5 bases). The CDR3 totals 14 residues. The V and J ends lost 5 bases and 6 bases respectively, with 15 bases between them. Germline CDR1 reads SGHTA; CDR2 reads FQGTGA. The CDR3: CASSPNPAGDTQYF. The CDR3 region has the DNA TGTGCCAGCAGCCCCAACCCCGCAGGGGATACGCAGTATTTT.

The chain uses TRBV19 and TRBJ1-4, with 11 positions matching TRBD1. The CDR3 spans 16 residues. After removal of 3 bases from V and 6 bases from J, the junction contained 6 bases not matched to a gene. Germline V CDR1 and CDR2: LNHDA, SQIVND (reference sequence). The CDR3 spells CASSILRGQGDEKLFF. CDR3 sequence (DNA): TGTGCCAGTAGTATCCTTCGGGGACAGGGGGATGAAAAACTGTTTTTT. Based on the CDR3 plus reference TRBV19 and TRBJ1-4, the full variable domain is DGGITQSPKYLFRKEGQNVTLSCEQNLNHDAMYWYRQDPGQGLRLIYYSQIVNDFQKGDIAEGYSVSREKKESFPLTVTSAQKNPTAFYLCASSILRGQGDEKLFFGSGTQLSVL.

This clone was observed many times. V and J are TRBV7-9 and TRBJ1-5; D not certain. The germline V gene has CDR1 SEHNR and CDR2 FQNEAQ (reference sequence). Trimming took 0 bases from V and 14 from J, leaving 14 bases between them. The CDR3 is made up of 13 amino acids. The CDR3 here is CASSLAPGLGEHF. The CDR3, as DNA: TGTGCCAGCAGCTTAGCCCCGGGTCTCGGAGAGCATTTT.

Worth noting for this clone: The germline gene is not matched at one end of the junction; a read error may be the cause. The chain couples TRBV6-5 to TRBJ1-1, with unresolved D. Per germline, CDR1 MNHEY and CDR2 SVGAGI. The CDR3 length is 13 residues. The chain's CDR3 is CAISSTPWAEAFF. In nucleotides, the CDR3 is TGTGCCATCAGTAGCACTCCATGGGCTGAAGCTTTCTTT.

DNA of the CDR3: TGTGCCAGCAGCGCCATCGGGCGGCGAAACACCATATATTTT. Amino acids: CASSAIGRRNTIYF. V usage is TRBV25-1 and J usage is TRBJ1-3; no clear D gene. CDR1 is MGHDK, CDR2 SYGVNS, per germline. This CDR3 comprises 14 residues. The ends were cut back, 6 bases at V and 5 bases at J, with 14 bases in the middle.

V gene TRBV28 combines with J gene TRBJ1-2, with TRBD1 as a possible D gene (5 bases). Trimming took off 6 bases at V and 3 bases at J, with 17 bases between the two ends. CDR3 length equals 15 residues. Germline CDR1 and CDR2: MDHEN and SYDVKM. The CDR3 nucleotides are TGTGCCAGCAGCGTCGGCACAGGACACCACTATGGCTACACCTTC. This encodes CASSVGTGHHYGYTF.

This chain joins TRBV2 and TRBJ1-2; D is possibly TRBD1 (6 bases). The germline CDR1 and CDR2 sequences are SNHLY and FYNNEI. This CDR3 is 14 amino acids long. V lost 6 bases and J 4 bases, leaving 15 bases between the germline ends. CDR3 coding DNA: TGTGCCAGCAGGGTAATTACAGGGTCCTATGGCTACACCTTC. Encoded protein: CASRVITGSYGYTF.

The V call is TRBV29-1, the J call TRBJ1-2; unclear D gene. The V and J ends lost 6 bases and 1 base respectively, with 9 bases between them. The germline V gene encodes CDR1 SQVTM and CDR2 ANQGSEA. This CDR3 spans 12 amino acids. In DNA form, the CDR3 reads TGCAGCGTAGGCGGGTATAACTATGGCTACACCTTC. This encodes CSVGGYNYGYTF.

CDR3 sequence (DNA): TGTGCCAGCAGCCAGGCAGGCTCTGGAAACACCATATATTTT. Its protein product is CASSQAGSGNTIYF. The chain uses TRBV7-3 and TRBJ1-3; D is unclear. This CDR3 is built from 14 residues. V lost 5 bases and J lost 0, with 8 bases in between. The germline CDR1 and CDR2 sequences are SGHTA and FQGTGA.

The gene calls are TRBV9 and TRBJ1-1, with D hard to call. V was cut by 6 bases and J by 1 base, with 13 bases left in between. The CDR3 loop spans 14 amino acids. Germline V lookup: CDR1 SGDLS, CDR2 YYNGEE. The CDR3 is CASNRDVGNTEAFF. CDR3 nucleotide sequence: TGTGCCAGCAATCGAGACGTCGGGAACACTGAAGCTTTCTTT.

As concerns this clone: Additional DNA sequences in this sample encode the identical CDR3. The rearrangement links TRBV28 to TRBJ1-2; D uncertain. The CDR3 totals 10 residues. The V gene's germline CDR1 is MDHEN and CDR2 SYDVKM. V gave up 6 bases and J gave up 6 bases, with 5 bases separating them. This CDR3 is CASSDDGYTF. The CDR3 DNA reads TGTGCCAGCAGCGACGATGGCTACACCTTC.

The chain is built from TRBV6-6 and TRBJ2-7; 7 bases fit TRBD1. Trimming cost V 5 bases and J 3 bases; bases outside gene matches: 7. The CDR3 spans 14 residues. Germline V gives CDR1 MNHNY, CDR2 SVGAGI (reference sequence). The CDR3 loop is CASSKPGTDYEQYF. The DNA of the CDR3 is TGTGCCAGCAGTAAACCCGGGACAGACTACGAGCAGTACTTC.